This is a list of T cell receptor beta chains from one sample in a study of shared clonotypes between healthy human individuals. Produced via immunoSEQ multiplex PCR; TCRdb's table is partial and in-frame only. The sample yields about 660,000 clones, approximately 79% seen once. The specimen sequenced was memory CD4+ T cells sorted from blood. These receptors all stem from a woman aged 30 to 39 in good health. Each CDR3 is given with its conserved first and last residue. D genes are given only for firm matches. Expanded clones get a size class; other rows say once, few or many, or leave the size out.

cdr3_aa | cdr3_nt | d_call | j_call | clone_size | v_call
CASSATGTPQETQYF | TGTGCCAGCAGCGCGACCGGGACACCGCAAGAGACCCAGTACTTC | - | TRBJ2-5 | - | TRBV5-6
CASSSTTVNSYNEQFF | TGTGCCAGCAGTTCCACGACTGTTAACTCATACAATGAGCAGTTCTTC | - | TRBJ2-1 | - | TRBV28
CASSSGQGSENIQYF | TGTGCCAGTAGTTCTGGACAGGGAAGCGAAAACATTCAGTACTTC | TRBD1 | TRBJ2-4 | - | TRBV19
CASSPRVNANTEAFF | TGTGCCAGCAGCCCCAGGGTTAACGCGAACACTGAAGCTTTCTTT | - | TRBJ1-1 | - | TRBV6-1
CASSLGLGENQYF | TGTGCCAGCAGCTTGGGGTTGGGGGAGAATCAGTACTTC | - | TRBJ2-5 | - | TRBV5-8
CAISDPGASDTQYF | TGTGCCATCAGTGACCCCGGGGCATCAGATACGCAGTATTTT | - | TRBJ2-3 | - | TRBV10-3
CASSIGASGEYEQYF | TGTGCCAGTAGTATAGGTGCTAGCGGAGAATACGAGCAGTACTTC | TRBD2 | TRBJ2-7 | - | TRBV19
CASSSYLRTDEAFF | TGTGCCAGCAGCTCTTACTTACGGACAGACGAAGCTTTCTTT | - | TRBJ1-1 | - | TRBV7-2
CASSEAWDTGELFF | TGTGCCAGCAGTGAAGCTTGGGACACCGGGGAGCTGTTTTTT | - | TRBJ2-2 | - | TRBV6-1
CASRRDRTYEQYF | TGTGCCAGCAGAAGGGACAGGACCTACGAGCAGTACTTC | TRBD1 | TRBJ2-7 | - | TRBV28
CAISESAPAIITPSYEQYF | TGTGCCATCAGTGAGTCAGCGCCTGCGATCATAACACCTTCCTACGAGCAGTACTTC | - | TRBJ2-7 | few | TRBV10-3
CASSSHRGDTQYF | TGCGCCAGCAGCTCTCACAGGGGGGATACGCAGTATTTT | TRBD1 | TRBJ2-3 | - | TRBV5-1
CASSEPGTSGTYTQYF | TGTGCCAGCAGTGAACCCGGGACTAGCGGGACGTATACGCAGTATTTT | TRBD2 | TRBJ2-3 | - | TRBV28
CASSLLSPGTKSYNEQFF | TGCGCCAGCAGCTTGCTGAGCCCCGGGACTAAAAGCTACAATGAGCAGTTCTTC | TRBD2 | TRBJ2-1 | - | TRBV5-1
CASSLTGSSYNEQFF | TGTGCCAGCAGCTTAACCGGGAGTAGCTACAATGAGCAGTTCTTC | - | TRBJ2-1 | - | TRBV7-7
CASSSPQGRSHNEQFF | TGTGCCAGCAGCTCCCCCCAGGGGAGATCCCACAATGAGCAGTTCTTC | - | TRBJ2-1 | once | TRBV11-2
CASSQRNEKLFF | TGTGCCAGCAGCCAACGGAATGAAAAACTGTTTTTT | - | TRBJ1-4 | - | TRBV6-5
CASSLVLDSSYEQYF | TGCGCCAGCAGCTTGGTCCTTGATAGCTCCTACGAGCAGTACTTC | - | TRBJ2-7 | - | TRBV5-1
CSVERDRGLGSYGYTF | TGCAGCGTTGAGAGGGACAGGGGGCTCGGTAGCTATGGCTACACCTTC | TRBD1 | TRBJ1-2 | - | TRBV29-1
CATSRDIVFLAGDTQYF | TGTGCCACCAGCAGAGATATTGTTTTCCTAGCTGGAGATACGCAGTATTTT | - | TRBJ2-3 | few | TRBV15
CASKGQGTRNEKLFF | TGTGCCAGCAAGGGACAGGGAACCCGTAATGAAAAACTGTTTTTT | TRBD1 | TRBJ1-4 | once | TRBV28
CASSYSRQSTGELFF | TGTGCCAGCAGTTACTCTAGACAGTCCACCGGGGAGCTGTTTTTT | - | TRBJ2-2 | many | TRBV6-6
CASKLGGTTYNEQFF | TGTGCCAGCAAGCTGGGGGGGACTACTTACAATGAGCAGTTCTTC | TRBD2 | TRBJ2-1 | - | TRBV2
CASSLVTGNIQYF | TGTGCCAGCAGCTTGGTGACGGGAAACATTCAGTACTTC | - | TRBJ2-4 | - | TRBV5-5
CASSRRDTSNQPQHF | TGTGCCAGTAGTAGGAGGGACACTAGCAATCAGCCCCAGCATTTT | - | TRBJ1-5 | - | TRBV19
CASSPRTGTGNTGELFF | TGTGCCAGCAGTCCACGAACCGGGACGGGGAACACCGGGGAGCTGTTTTTT | - | TRBJ2-2 | - | TRBV27
CASSRPDLDNPGAYGYTF | TGTGCCAGCAGCCGTCCCGACCTGGACAACCCCGGGGCCTATGGCTACACCTTC | - | TRBJ1-2 | - | TRBV5-5
CASSVTSGSRTGELFF | TGTGCCAGCAGTGTGACTAGCGGGAGCCGGACCGGGGAGCTGTTTTTT | TRBD2 | TRBJ2-2 | - | TRBV6-1
CASRPVVGGGRTDTQYF | TGTGCCAGCAGGCCCGTTGTGGGGGGCGGGCGCACAGATACGCAGTATTTT | - | TRBJ2-3 | - | TRBV27
CASRPQLTGNEQFF | TGTGCCAGCAGGCCCCAACTGACCGGTAATGAGCAGTTCTTC | - | TRBJ2-1 | - | TRBV2
CASSGQGPYEQYF | TGTGCCAGCAGCGGACAGGGCCCGTACGAGCAGTACTTC | TRBD1 | TRBJ2-7 | - | TRBV6-5
CASSEQYEQYF | TGTGCCAGCAGTGAACAGTACGAGCAGTACTTC | - | TRBJ2-7 | few | TRBV25-1
CASSTIDGTGLEKLFF | TGCGCCAGCAGCACAATAGATGGGACAGGGCTGGAAAAACTGTTTTTT | TRBD1 | TRBJ1-4 | - | TRBV5-1
CASSLRTVNYGYTF | TGTGCCAGTAGTCTACGGACAGTAAACTATGGCTACACCTTC | - | TRBJ1-2 | - | TRBV19
CASSESTNQPQHF | TGTGCCAGCAGTGAATCTACGAATCAGCCCCAGCATTTT | - | TRBJ1-5 | - | TRBV25-1
CSGILGEPQFF | TGCAGCGGGATTTTGGGAGAACCGCAGTTCTTC | - | TRBJ2-1 | - | TRBV29-1
CASSRGGPASYNEQFF | TGTGCCAGCAGCCGAGGAGGGCCGGCGTCCTACAATGAGCAGTTCTTC | - | TRBJ2-1 | - | TRBV13
CASSSQETQYF | TGTGCCAGCTCGAGCCAAGAGACCCAGTACTTC | - | TRBJ2-5 | - | TRBV11-2